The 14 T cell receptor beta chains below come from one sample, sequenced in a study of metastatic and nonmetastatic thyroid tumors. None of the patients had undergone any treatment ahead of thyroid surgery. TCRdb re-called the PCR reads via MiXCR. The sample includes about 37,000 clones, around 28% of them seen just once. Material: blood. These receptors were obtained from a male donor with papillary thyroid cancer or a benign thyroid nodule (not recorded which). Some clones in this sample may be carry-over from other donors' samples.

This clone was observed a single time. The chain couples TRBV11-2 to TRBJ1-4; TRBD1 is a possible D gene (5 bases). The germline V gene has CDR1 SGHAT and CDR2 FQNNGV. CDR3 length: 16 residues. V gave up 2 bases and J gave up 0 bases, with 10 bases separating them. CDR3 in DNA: TGTGCCAGCAGCTTAAGGGGCAGTTCAACTAATGAAAAACTGTTTTTT. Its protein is CASSLRGSSTNEKLFF.

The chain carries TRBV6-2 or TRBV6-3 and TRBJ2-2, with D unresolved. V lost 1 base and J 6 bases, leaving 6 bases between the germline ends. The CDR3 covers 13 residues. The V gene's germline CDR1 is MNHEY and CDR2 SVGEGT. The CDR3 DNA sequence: TGTGCCAGCAGTTACTGGCAGGCCGGGGAGCTGTTTTTT. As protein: CASSYWQAGELFF.

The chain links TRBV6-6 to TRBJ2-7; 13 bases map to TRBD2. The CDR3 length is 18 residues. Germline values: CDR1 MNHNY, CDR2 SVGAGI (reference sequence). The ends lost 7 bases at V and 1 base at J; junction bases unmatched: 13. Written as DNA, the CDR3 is TGTGCCAGCACCGTCGGAGGGACTAGCGGGATCCTATCCTACGAGCAGTACTTC. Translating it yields CASTVGGTSGILSYEQYF.

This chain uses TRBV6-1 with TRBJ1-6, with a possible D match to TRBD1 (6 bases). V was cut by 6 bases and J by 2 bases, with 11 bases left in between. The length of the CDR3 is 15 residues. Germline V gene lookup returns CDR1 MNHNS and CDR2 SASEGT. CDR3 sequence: CASSPRTAYNSPLHF. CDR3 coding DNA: TGTGCCAGCAGCCCACGGACAGCCTATAATTCACCCCTCCACTTT.

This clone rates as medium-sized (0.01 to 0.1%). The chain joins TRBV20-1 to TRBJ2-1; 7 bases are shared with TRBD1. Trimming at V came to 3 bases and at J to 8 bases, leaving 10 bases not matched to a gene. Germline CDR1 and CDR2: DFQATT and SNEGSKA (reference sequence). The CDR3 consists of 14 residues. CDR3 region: CSARQTGTTYEQFF. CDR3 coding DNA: TGCAGTGCTAGGCAGACAGGGACCACGTATGAGCAGTTCTTC.

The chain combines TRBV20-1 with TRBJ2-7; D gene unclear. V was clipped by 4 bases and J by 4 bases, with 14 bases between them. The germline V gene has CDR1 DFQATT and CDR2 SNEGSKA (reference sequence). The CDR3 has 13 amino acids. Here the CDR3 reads CSAMPTTRYEQYF. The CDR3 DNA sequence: TGCAGTGCTATGCCCACGACACGTTACGAGCAGTACTTC.

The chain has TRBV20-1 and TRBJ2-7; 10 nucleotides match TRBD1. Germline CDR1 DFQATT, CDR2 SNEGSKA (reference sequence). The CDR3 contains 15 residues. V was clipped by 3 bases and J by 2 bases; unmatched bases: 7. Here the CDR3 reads CSARNRDRGTYEQYF. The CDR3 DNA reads TGCAGTGCTAGGAACCGGGACAGGGGAACCTACGAGCAGTACTTC.

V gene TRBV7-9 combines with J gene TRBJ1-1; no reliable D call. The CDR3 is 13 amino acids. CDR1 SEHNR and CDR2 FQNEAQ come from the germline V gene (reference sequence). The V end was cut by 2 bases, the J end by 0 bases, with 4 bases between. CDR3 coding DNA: TGTGCCAGCAGCTTAACATTGAACACTGAAGCTTTCTTT. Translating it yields CASSLTLNTEAFF.

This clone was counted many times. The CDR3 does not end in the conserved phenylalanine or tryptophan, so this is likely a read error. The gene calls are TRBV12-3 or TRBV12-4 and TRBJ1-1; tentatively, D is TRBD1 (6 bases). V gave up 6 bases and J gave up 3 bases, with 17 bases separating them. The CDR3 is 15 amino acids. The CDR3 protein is CASSSYKQGYTEAFS. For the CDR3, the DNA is TGTGCCAGCAGCTCTTACAAGCAGGGGTACACTGAAGCTTTCTCT.

This CDR3 reads CASRLAGGPNNEQFF. The CDR3 DNA is TGTGCCAGCAGACTAGCGGGAGGGCCCAACAATGAGCAGTTCTTC. J is TRBJ2-1 and V is TRBV3-1, with 13 bases matching TRBD2. This CDR3 is 15 amino acids long. The V gene end was trimmed by 6 bases and the J gene end by 5 bases; junction bases not matched to a gene: 4. CDR1 is LGHDT and CDR2 is YNNKEL in the germline V gene (reference sequence).

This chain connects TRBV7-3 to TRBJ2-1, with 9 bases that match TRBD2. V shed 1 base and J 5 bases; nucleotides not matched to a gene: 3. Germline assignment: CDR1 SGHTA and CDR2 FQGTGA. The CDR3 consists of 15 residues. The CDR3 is CASSLSGGAHNEQFF. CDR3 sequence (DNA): TGTGCCAGCAGCTTAAGCGGGGGGGCCCACAATGAGCAGTTCTTC. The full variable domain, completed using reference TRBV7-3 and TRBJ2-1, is GAGVSQTPSNKVTEKGKYVELRCDPISGHTALYWYRQSLGQGPEFLIYFQGTGAADDSGLPNDRFFAVRPEGSVSTLKIQRTERGDSAVYLCASSLSGGAHNEQFFGPGTRLTVL.

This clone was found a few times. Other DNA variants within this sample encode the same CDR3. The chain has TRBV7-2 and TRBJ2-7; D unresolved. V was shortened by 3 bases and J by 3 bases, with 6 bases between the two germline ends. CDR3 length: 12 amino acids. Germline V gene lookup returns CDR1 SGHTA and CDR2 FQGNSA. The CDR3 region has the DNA TGTGCCAGCAGCTTTCAAGGCTACGAGCAGTACTTC. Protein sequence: CASSFQGYEQYF.

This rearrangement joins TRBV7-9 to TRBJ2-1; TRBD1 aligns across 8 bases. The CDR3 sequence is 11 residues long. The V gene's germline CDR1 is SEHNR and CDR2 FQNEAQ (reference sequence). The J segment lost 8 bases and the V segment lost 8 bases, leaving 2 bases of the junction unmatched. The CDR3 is CASGQGDEQFF. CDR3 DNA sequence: TGTGCCAGCGGACAGGGCGATGAGCAGTTCTTC.

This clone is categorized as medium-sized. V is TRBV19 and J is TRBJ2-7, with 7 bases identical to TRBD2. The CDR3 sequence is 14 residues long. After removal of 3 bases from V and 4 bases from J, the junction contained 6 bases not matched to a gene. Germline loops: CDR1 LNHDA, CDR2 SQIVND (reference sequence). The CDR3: CASSMERDQYEQYF. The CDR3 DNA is TGTGCCAGTAGTATGGAGCGGGACCAATACGAGCAGTACTTC.